This T cell receptor beta chain was identified in a study of long-term antiretroviral therapy in people with HIV. PBMC samples from each donor numbered at least one pre-ART and at least two post-ART. An immunoSEQ assay, version v3.0, was performed at survey level. TCRdb keeps only in-frame clones here, not all; method: immunoSEQ multiplex PCR. Of over 10,000 clones in the sample, 88% were seen once. Comment on this clone: Its target is not known.

Overall study findings and caveats: Despite increasing after ART, diversity remained lower than that of transplant donor controls. Spans of CDR3 length were tighter for HIV repertoires than for controls.

This specimen was unsorted PBMCs, taken 2.1 years after starting antiretroviral therapy. This TCR was recovered from a middle-aged woman with HIV.

The CDR3 coding sequence is TGTGCCAGTAGTATTGTTGAGCCCTCCAGAAGTAATCAGCCCCAGCATTTT. Translation: CASSIVEPSRSNQPQHF. The chain links TRBV19 to TRBJ1-5, with D unclear. The germline gives CDR1 LNHDA, CDR2 SQIVND (reference sequence). The CDR3 is 17 residues long. Trimming took off 3 bases at V and 4 bases at J, with 19 bases between the two ends.